Below are 4 T cell receptor beta chains sequenced from a single sample in a study of blood T cell repertoires in COVID-19. Generated by immunoSEQ multiplex PCR, the TCRdb table keeps only in-frame clones and is missing some. The sample comprises more than 65,000 clones, about 79% of which are singletons, and 20% to 25% rests with the top ten. Source material: peripheral blood. These receptors were collected from a woman between 50 and 59 years old with acute or convalescent COVID-19.

The rearrangement joins TRBV28 to TRBJ1-1; no reliable D call. This CDR3 is 15 amino acids long. Germline CDR1 and CDR2: MDHEN and SYDVKM. The germline V and J ends were trimmed by 6 bases and 0 bases, with 14 bases remaining between them. The CDR3 DNA follows: TGTGCCAGCAGCGCCGAGGTTAGGCTGAACACTGAAGCTTTCTTT. Protein: CASSAEVRLNTEAFF.

This chain connects TRBV11-2 to TRBJ1-1; D remains unclear. Per the germline V gene, CDR1 is SGHAT and CDR2 is FQNNGV. The V and J ends lost 7 bases and 1 base respectively, with 13 bases between them. This CDR3 has 14 amino acids. CDR3 region: CASKLGRSNTEAFF. The CDR3 DNA sequence: TGTGCCAGCAAATTAGGGAGGTCGAACACTGAAGCTTTCTTT.

This clone was counted between two and nine times. This sequence joins TRBV11-2 and TRBJ2-1, with a weak D call TRBD2 (7 bases). CDR1 SGHAT and CDR2 FQNNGV come from the germline V gene. V was pared by 3 bases and J by 8 bases, with 14 bases between. The CDR3 totals 14 residues. The CDR3 DNA sequence: TGTGCCAGCAGCTTCGGGGGGCAAGCCGATGAGCAGTTCTTC. Translating gives CASSFGGQADEQFF.

This chain joins TRBV14 and TRBJ2-7; TRBD2 matches at 11 bases. This CDR3 comprises 15 residues. J gave up 4 bases and V 5 bases, and 7 bases lay outside the gene matches. From germline, CDR1 is SGHDN and CDR2 FVKESK. The CDR3 protein is CASSSRTSGPYEQYF. The CDR3 DNA reads TGTGCCAGCAGCTCAAGGACTAGCGGGCCGTACGAGCAGTACTTC.